Presented here are 27 T cell receptor beta chains from one specimen sequenced in a study of CD8+CD57+ T cells in acquired aplastic anemia. The sequenced patients had an expansion of CD8+CD57+ cells seen by flow cytometry. Genomic DNA provided the template from which TCR beta VDJ and CDR3 profiles were obtained. MiXCR, applied by TCRdb to the reads, yields one record per CDR3 protein. The table shows hundreds of thousands of distinct CDR3 sequences, with around 30% occurring only once. The sample comprised sorted CD4+, CD8+, or CD8+CD57+ T cells (not recorded which) from PBMCs. Receptors were obtained from a human donor with aplastic anemia.

This clonotype was detected a few times. Mismatch with germline at one junction end may stem from a read error. V gene TRBV5-6 combines with J gene TRBJ1-5, with 9 nucleotides matching TRBD1. The CDR3 has 15 amino acids. Looked up from germline, CDR1 is SGHDT and CDR2 is YYEEEE. The CDR3 loop reads CAGSLDRGQRQPQHF. CDR3 bases: TGTGCCGGCAGCTTGGACAGGGGTCAGCGACAGCCCCAGCATTTT. The full variable domain, completed using reference TRBV5-6 and TRBJ1-5, is DAGVTQSPTHLIKTRGQQVTLRCSPKSGHDTVSWYQQALGQGPQFIFQYYEEEERQRGNFPDRFSGHQFPNYSSELNVNALLLGDSALYLCAGSLDRGQRQPQHFGDGTRLSIL.

The V and J genes are TRBV14 and TRBJ1-2; TRBD1 is a possible D gene (6 bases). The CDR3 sequence is 15 residues long. The ends were cut back, 2 bases at V and 4 bases at J, with 14 bases in the middle. CDR1 and CDR2 (germline): SGHDN, FVKESK. The CDR3 nucleotides are TGTGCCAGCAGCCAAAACGACAGGCGCGTCTATGGCTACACCTTC. Protein product: CASSQNDRRVYGYTF.

This clonotype was counted at least ten times. The gene calls are TRBV24-1 and TRBJ2-1; 10 bases are a match to TRBD2. Trimming took 1 base from V and 7 from J; bases not matched to a gene: 12. CDR1 and CDR2 from the germline V gene are KGHDR and SFDVKD. This CDR3 spans 18 amino acids. The CDR3 DNA follows: TGTGCCACCAGTGATTTAGGCGGGCTAGCGGGAGTCGGGAATGAGCAGTTCTTC. Translated, it gives CATSDLGGLAGVGNEQFF.

This clonotype was seen a handful of times. The chain couples TRBV25-1 to TRBJ2-1, with 12 bases that match TRBD2. The trim removed 6 bases at V and 5 bases at J, leaving 11 bases unmatched. Germline V gene data show CDR1 as MGHDK and CDR2 as SYGVNS. The CDR3 totals 17 residues. CDR3 residues: CASSDPPLAGGNNEQFF. DNA of the CDR3: TGTGCCAGCAGCGACCCCCCGCTAGCGGGGGGGAACAATGAGCAGTTCTTC.

Note on this clonotype: Germline and junction disagree at one end, which may indicate a read error. The chain couples TRBV6-1 to TRBJ1-6, with D unclear. This CDR3 has 13 amino acids. CDR1 and CDR2 (germline): MNHNS, SASEGT. Written as DNA, the CDR3 is TGTGCCTGCAGTGGACTATCTAGCTCACCCCTCCACTTT. This translates into CACSGLSSSPLHF.

This chain connects TRBV4-1 to TRBJ1-3; D remains ambiguous. The CDR3 covers 20 residues. V lost 0 bases to trimming and J lost 0 bases, with 21 bases between them. Per the germline V gene, CDR1 is MGHRA and CDR2 is YSYEKL. The CDR3 region is CASSQENSDYLVFSGNTIYF. CDR3 nucleotides: TGCGCCAGCAGCCAAGAAAACAGTGACTACCTCGTTTTCTCTGGAAACACCATATATTTT.

The chain is built from TRBV7-8 and TRBJ1-2, with 9 bases fitting TRBD1. Germline V lookup: CDR1 SGHVS, CDR2 FQNEAQ. The CDR3 sequence is 15 residues long. Trimming cost V 6 bases and J 4 bases; bases outside gene matches: 9. The CDR3 loop reads CASSRGQGGTYGYTF. DNA for the CDR3: TGTGCCAGCAGTCGGGGACAGGGAGGAACCTATGGCTACACCTTC.

V usage is TRBV5-8 and J usage is TRBJ1-6, with 8 bases fitting TRBD1. The J segment lost 14 bases and the V segment lost 6 bases, leaving 16 bases of the junction unmatched. The CDR3 length is 15 residues. The germline V gene encodes CDR1 SGHTS and CDR2 YDEGEE. The CDR3 region is CASNKDRDSILSLHF. DNA for the CDR3: TGTGCCAGCAACAAGGACAGGGATTCTATTTTGTCCCTCCACTTT.

This clonotype has ten or more counts. The CDR3 loop reads CASSGTGPQPQHF. The CDR3 region has the DNA TGTGCCAGTAGTGGGACAGGACCTCAGCCCCAGCATTTT. This chain connects TRBV19 to TRBJ1-5, with 8 bases that match TRBD1. This CDR3 is built from 13 residues. The V and J ends lost 5 bases and 6 bases, in that order; junction bases with no gene match: 3. CDR1 and CDR2 (germline): LNHDA, SQIVND (reference sequence).

The J gene is TRBJ1-2, the V gene TRBV27, with a possible D match to TRBD1 (5 bases). CDR1 and CDR2 from the germline V gene are MNHEY and SMNVEV (reference sequence). The CDR3 covers 14 residues. Trimming removed 3 bases at V and 8 bases at J, with 16 bases between. The CDR3 DNA follows: TGTGCCAGCAGTTTGGGCAGGGACTTGTCCGGCTACACCTTC. It is translated as CASSLGRDLSGYTF.

The table lists this clonotype with many counts. The V call is TRBV25-1, the J call TRBJ1-1; no firm D call. Germline CDR1 is MGHDK and CDR2 is SYGVNS. The germline V and J ends were trimmed by 4 bases and 7 bases, with 10 bases remaining between them. The CDR3 has 12 residues. CDR3: CASSGPWGEAFF. CDR3 in DNA: TGTGCCAGCAGTGGACCCTGGGGTGAAGCTTTCTTT. Drawing the rest from reference TRBV25-1 and TRBJ1-1, the complete variable domain is EADIYQTPRYLVIGTGKKITLECSQTMGHDKMYWYQQDPGMELHLIHYSYGVNSTEKGDLSSESTVSRIRTEHFPLTLESARPSHTSQYLCASSGPWGEAFFGQGTRLTVV.

V is TRBV20-1 and J is TRBJ1-3, with TRBD1 identical over 10 bases. In germline, CDR1 is DFQATT, CDR2 SNEGSKA (reference sequence). The CDR3 contains 17 residues. V gave up 5 bases and J gave up 4 bases; unmatched junction bases: 14. CDR3 in amino acids: CSARRPGTGAVGNTIYF. The CDR3 bases are TGCAGTGCTCGTCGTCCCGGGACAGGGGCCGTAGGAAACACCATATATTTT.

V is TRBV20-1 and J is TRBJ2-1; no definite D call. CDR3 length: 12 amino acids. CDR1 DFQATT and CDR2 SNEGSKA come from the germline V gene (reference sequence). Between the trimmed V and J ends, which lost 3 bases and 5 bases, there was a span of 8 bases. CDR3 coding DNA: TGCAGTGCTAGGAGACTTCACAATGAGCAGTTCTTC. Encoded protein: CSARRLHNEQFF.

A note on this clonotype: The junction differs from germline at one of its ends, possibly a read error. The J gene is TRBJ2-3, the V gene TRBV5-1; D call uncertain. This CDR3 contains 13 residues. Germline CDR1 SGHRS, CDR2 YFSETQ. The CDR3: CASADPGTDTQYF. DNA of the CDR3: TGCGCCAGCGCAGACCCGGGCACCGATACGCAGTATTTT.

Comments on this clonotype: One junction end disagrees with the germline gene, perhaps due to a read error. The CDR3 DNA follows: TGCAGCGCCGAGGGTCGGGAGTCATCCCCCCAGGACTTC. Translating gives CSAEGRESSPQDF. The rearrangement joins TRBV29-1 to TRBJ2-1; tentative D call: TRBD2 (6 bases). Germline V CDR1 and CDR2: SQVTM, ANQGSEA. The CDR3 has 13 amino acids.

This chain joins TRBV24-1 and TRBJ2-3; the match to TRBD1 covers 7 bases. This CDR3 region has 14 residues. The V and J ends lost 4 bases and 3 bases, in that order; junction bases with no gene match: 3. Per germline, CDR1 KGHDR and CDR2 SFDVKD. CDR3 protein: CATSEGTVTDTQYF. The CDR3 region has the DNA TGTGCCACCAGTGAAGGGACAGTTACAGATACGCAGTATTTT.

This clonotype was counted at least ten times. V and J are TRBV9 and TRBJ1-6, with TRBD1 matching over 7 bases. There are 16 residues in the CDR3. Germline CDR1 SGDLS, CDR2 YYNGEE. The V and J ends lost 3 bases and 1 base, in that order; junction bases with no gene match: 4. CDR3 loop: CASSGHRGSYNSPLHF. CDR3 nucleotides: TGTGCCAGCAGCGGACACAGGGGATCCTATAATTCACCCCTCCACTTT.

The chain links TRBV6-1 to TRBJ2-7; the match to TRBD1 covers 7 bases. The CDR3 extends over 14 amino acids. V trimming: 6 bases; J trimming: 0 bases; junction bases outside the gene matches: 5. Per the germline V gene, CDR1 is MNHNS and CDR2 is SASEGT. CDR3 bases: TGTGCCAGCAGACCCGGGACAGACTCCTACGAGCAGTACTTC. Amino acids: CASRPGTDSYEQYF.

The chain carries TRBV9 and TRBJ2-5; perhaps TRBD1 as D (5 bases). The V and J ends lost 9 bases and 13 bases respectively, with 34 bases between them. The germline gives CDR1 SGDLS, CDR2 YYNGEE. This CDR3 has 16 residues. CDR3 sequence reads: CANSVLRRQPEISRYF. The CDR3 region has the DNA TGTGCCAACAGTGTTCTTCGGCGACAGCCCGAAATCTCCCGGTACTTC.

The chain combines TRBV6-1 with TRBJ1-1; a possible D gene is TRBD1 (6 bases). Looked up from germline, CDR1 is MNHNS and CDR2 is SASEGT. The CDR3 is 15 amino acids. The ends were cut back, 5 bases at V and 8 bases at J, with 21 bases in the middle. The CDR3 bases are TGTGCCAGCAGTCTAAACAGGGCCCAGGGTAAGGAAGCTTTCTTT. It encodes CASSLNRAQGKEAFF.

This clonotype showed up just once. This sequence joins TRBV25-1 and TRBJ2-7; no definite D call. Germline values: CDR1 MGHDK, CDR2 SYGVNS. The CDR3 covers 14 residues. The ends were cut back, 5 bases at V and 5 bases at J, with 16 bases in the middle. The DNA of the CDR3 is TGTGCCAGCAGTTTCGAGGCAGCCCGCAACGAGCAGTACTTC. Encoded protein: CASSFEAARNEQYF.

This clonotype was observed many times. The chain links TRBV6-1 to TRBJ1-2, with D uncertain. Germline assignment: CDR1 MNHNS and CDR2 SASEGT. The ends were cut back, 3 bases at V and 0 bases at J, with 5 bases in the middle. CDR3 length: 13 amino acids. CDR3 DNA sequence: TGTGCCAGCAGTGATCGGACTAACTATGGCTACACCTTC. As protein: CASSDRTNYGYTF.

The table lists this clonotype with a few counts. The V call is TRBV24-1, the J call TRBJ1-5; 7 bases agree with TRBD1. This CDR3 region has 15 residues. Looked up from germline, CDR1 is KGHDR and CDR2 is SFDVKD. J was trimmed by 6 bases and V by 4 bases; bases with no gene match: 8. The CDR3 region has the DNA TGTGCCACCAGTGACAATGGACAGGACCCTCAGCCCCAGCATTTT. Its protein is CATSDNGQDPQPQHF.

The genes are TRBV3-1 and TRBJ1-5; D unclear. This CDR3 comprises 13 residues. Trimming removed 4 bases at V and 6 bases at J, with 10 bases between. Germline V gene sequence: CDR1 LGHDT, CDR2 YNNKEL (reference sequence). The CDR3 reads CASSRIVGQPQHF. The DNA of the CDR3 is TGTGCCAGCAGCCGGATTGTTGGTCAGCCCCAGCATTTT. The complete variable domain, with remaining parts taken from reference TRBV3-1 and TRBJ1-5, reads DTAVSQTPKYLVTQMGNDKSIKCEQNLGHDTMYWYKQDSKKFLKIMFSYNNKELIINETVPNRFSPKSPDKAHLNLHINSLELGDSAVYFCASSRIVGQPQHFGDGTRLSIL.

V and J are TRBV6-2 or TRBV6-3 and TRBJ2-5; D gene ambiguous. CDR1 is MNHEY, CDR2 SVGEGT, per germline. The CDR3 runs 14 residues. Trimming removed 6 bases at V and 2 bases at J, with 13 bases between. This CDR3 reads CASRFPSQQETQYF. CDR3 coding DNA: TGTGCCAGCAGGTTTCCCTCACAACAAGAGACCCAGTACTTC.

The chain uses TRBV7-3 and TRBJ2-7; no definite D call. The CDR3 spans 15 residues. Looked up from germline, CDR1 is SGHTA and CDR2 is FQGTGA. V gave up 2 bases and J gave up 0 bases, with 11 bases separating them. DNA of the CDR3: TGTGCCAGCAGCTTAGGCCCAGGCGGCTCCTACGAGCAGTACTTC. Amino acid sequence: CASSLGPGGSYEQYF.

The chain carries TRBV2 and TRBJ2-7; 9 bases map to TRBD1. Germline trimming cut 5 bases from V and 4 bases from J; bases unmatched to any gene: 6. Germline V gene sequence: CDR1 SNHLY, CDR2 FYNNEI. The CDR3 contains 14 residues. The CDR3 is CASSPGTGRYEQYF. The DNA of the CDR3 is TGTGCCAGCAGTCCCGGGACAGGGAGGTACGAGCAGTACTTC.